The T cell receptor (beta chain) described here comes from a study of PD-L1 blockade in urothelial cancer. Only a few counts were recorded for this clone. Here immunoSEQ multiplex PCR was the method, and the copy in TCRdb shows in-frame clones only, minus some. The table includes roughly 50,000 clones, 60% to 85% detected once. In germline, CDR1 is SGHAT, CDR2 FQNNGV. There are 13 residues in the CDR3. J was trimmed by 7 bases and V by 5 bases; bases with no gene match: 7. The sample consisted of PBMCs, taken around atezolizumab (anti-PD-L1) treatment. This clonotype originated in a man aged 65 to 79 with urothelial cancer. The chain recombines TRBV11-2 with TRBJ2-7, with 8 bases lining up with TRBD1. The CDR3 loop reads CASSDRGQGEQYF. CDR3 DNA sequence: TGTGCCAGCAGCGACAGGGGCCAGGGGGAGCAGTACTTC. The entire variable domain, with the rest obtained from reference TRBV11-2 and TRBJ2-7, is as follows: EAGVAQSPRYKIIEKRQSVAFWCNPISGHATLYWYQQILGQGPKLLIQFQNNGVVDDSQLPKDRFSAERLKGVDSTLKIQPAKLEDSAVYLCASSDRGQGEQYFGPGTRLTVT.